The rows below give T cell receptor beta chains drawn from one sample of a study of identical twins. In TCRdb, the 5' RACE reads were re-called with MiXCR into one record per CDR3 protein. This sample has 1.5 million to 2 million distinct CDR3 sequences, with roughly 35% found just once. The sample was cord blood. The receptors stem from a newborn girl in good health. Each CDR3 is given without its conserved first and last residue. Each record gives: V gene, clone size, J gene, CDR3 protein. Some rows have no size entry. The others give once, few or many, or a class for an expanded clone.

V gene: TRBV20-1; clone size: few; J gene: TRBJ1-2; CDR3 protein: SARVHQGRDYGYT
V gene: TRBV5-1; clone size: -; J gene: TRBJ1-1; CDR3 protein: ASSLDPGEWTEAF
V gene: TRBV20-1; clone size: -; J gene: TRBJ1-2; CDR3 protein: SWQPSHYGYT
V gene: TRBV6-2/TRBV6-3; clone size: -; J gene: TRBJ1-3; CDR3 protein: ASSTPGHLSGNTIY
V gene: TRBV11-1; clone size: -; J gene: TRBJ2-7; CDR3 protein: ASSTAPGSSYEQY
V gene: TRBV4-1; clone size: few; J gene: -; CDR3 protein: ASSPPLAGGYNEQY
V gene: TRBV5-1; clone size: -; J gene: TRBJ1-1; CDR3 protein: AGSLGTVGLTEAF
V gene: TRBV2; clone size: -; J gene: TRBJ2-7; CDR3 protein: ASRGTTGGEQY
V gene: TRBV28; clone size: few; J gene: TRBJ2-7; CDR3 protein: ASRVQGREQY
V gene: TRBV20-1; clone size: -; J gene: TRBJ2-3; CDR3 protein: SANPSGRGTDTQY
V gene: TRBV29-1; clone size: few; J gene: TRBJ2-3; CDR3 protein: SVEGAGGRTDTQY
V gene: TRBV12-3/TRBV12-4; clone size: -; J gene: TRBJ2-7; CDR3 protein: ASSSGTSGPPEQY
V gene: TRBV9; clone size: -; J gene: -; CDR3 protein: ASSVDGVAYEQY
V gene: TRBV2; clone size: once; J gene: TRBJ2-3; CDR3 protein: ASGVSFGGGQQY
V gene: TRBV7-2; clone size: few; J gene: -; CDR3 protein: ASSPTSAVYEQY
V gene: TRBV28; clone size: few; J gene: TRBJ1-2; CDR3 protein: ASRLLWTGDYGYT
V gene: TRBV20-1; clone size: many; J gene: TRBJ1-6; CDR3 protein: SARTVNSPLH
V gene: TRBV29-1; clone size: once; J gene: TRBJ1-1; CDR3 protein: SVPASNPEAF
V gene: TRBV5-1; clone size: -; J gene: TRBJ2-1; CDR3 protein: ASNEPGQGTYNEQF
V gene: TRBV7-8; clone size: -; J gene: TRBJ2-3; CDR3 protein: ASSLATSGRPTTDTQY
V gene: TRBV20-1; clone size: few; J gene: -; CDR3 protein: SARDSSGVSSYNEQY
V gene: TRBV7-2; clone size: few; J gene: TRBJ2-1; CDR3 protein: ASSLERDVYNEQF
V gene: TRBV29-1; clone size: -; J gene: TRBJ1-2; CDR3 protein: SVEDRGQAIYGYT
V gene: TRBV6-4; clone size: -; J gene: TRBJ1-2; CDR3 protein: ASSPQGAISGYT
V gene: TRBV4-2; clone size: few; J gene: TRBJ2-4; CDR3 protein: AGSPGTGYNIQY
V gene: TRBV5-5; clone size: -; J gene: TRBJ2-1; CDR3 protein: ASSLERGYEQF
V gene: TRBV20-1; clone size: -; J gene: TRBJ2-7; CDR3 protein: SARDRGSFNEQY
V gene: TRBV10-3; clone size: -; J gene: TRBJ2-3; CDR3 protein: AIGTSGPLLSDTQY
V gene: TRBV11-2; clone size: few; J gene: TRBJ2-7; CDR3 protein: ASFPRTGGVEQY
V gene: TRBV15; clone size: -; J gene: TRBJ2-5; CDR3 protein: ATSRDARQGIKTQY
V gene: TRBV20-1; clone size: -; J gene: TRBJ1-2; CDR3 protein: SAIAGQRNYGYT
V gene: TRBV21-1; clone size: -; J gene: TRBJ2-5; CDR3 protein: ASSVSDSRGQETQY
V gene: TRBV20-1; clone size: many; J gene: TRBJ1-2; CDR3 protein: SASPANYGYT
V gene: TRBV5-1; clone size: -; J gene: TRBJ1-4; CDR3 protein: ASRAGLNEKLF
V gene: TRBV6-5; clone size: few; J gene: TRBJ1-2; CDR3 protein: ASSRRGGLIDYGYT
V gene: TRBV5-1; clone size: -; J gene: TRBJ2-1; CDR3 protein: SSSRLAGAPDEQF
V gene: TRBV16; clone size: -; J gene: TRBJ1-2; CDR3 protein: ASSAQGRANYGYT
V gene: TRBV6-6; clone size: few; J gene: TRBJ1-4; CDR3 protein: ASNTRDRVNEKLF